This TCR beta chain was profiled in a study of glioma-infiltrating T cells. This clonotype was counted at least ten times. Germline is not matched at one junction end, which may reflect a read error. Germline V gene sequence: CDR1 DFQATT, CDR2 SNEGSKA (reference sequence). This CDR3 spans 13 amino acids. TCR alpha and beta CDR3 regions were amplified from RNA using iRepertoire nested multiplex PCR. TCRdb analysed the multiplex PCR reads with MiXCR anew, one entry per CDR3 protein. The repertoire has about 130,000 distinct CDR3 sequences, approximately 25% of them found once; the top ten carry roughly 15%.

Sequencing was carried out using glioma tissue, nonneoplastic brain tissue, or PBMCs (not recorded which). The chain employs TRBV20-1 and TRBJ2-5; D unclear. This TCR was sampled from a human donor with low-grade glioma or glioblastoma, undergoing nonglioma brain surgery, or in good health (not recorded which). CDR3 in DNA: TGCAATGCTAGAGAGGCTTTGTTAGAGACCCAGTACTTC. It codes for CNAREALLETQYF.